The T cell receptor (beta chain) described here comes from a study of T-cell reconstitution after alpha-beta-depleted transplantation in children. The V gene's germline CDR1 is SQVTM and CDR2 ANQGSEA. Trimming took 4 bases from V and 3 from J; bases not matched to a gene: 9. The length of the CDR3 is 15 residues. This clonotype appeared many times. Preparation of the TCRbeta library used unique molecular identifiers. TCRdb re-called the PCR reads with MiXCR, one entry per CDR3 protein. The repertoire holds about 240,000 distinct CDR3 sequences, with more than 20% as singletons. Sample: PBMCs, taken before TCRalphabeta/CD19-depleted stem cell transplant. J is TRBJ2-7 and V is TRBV29-1; TRBD1 agrees at 10 bases. The TCR comes from a girl aged 2 to 9 with Fanconi anemia, due to receive a stem cell transplant. CDR3 nucleotide sequence: TGCAGCGTTGCCCATACGGACAGGGGGGGCTACGAGCAGTACTTC. Protein: CSVAHTDRGGYEQYF.